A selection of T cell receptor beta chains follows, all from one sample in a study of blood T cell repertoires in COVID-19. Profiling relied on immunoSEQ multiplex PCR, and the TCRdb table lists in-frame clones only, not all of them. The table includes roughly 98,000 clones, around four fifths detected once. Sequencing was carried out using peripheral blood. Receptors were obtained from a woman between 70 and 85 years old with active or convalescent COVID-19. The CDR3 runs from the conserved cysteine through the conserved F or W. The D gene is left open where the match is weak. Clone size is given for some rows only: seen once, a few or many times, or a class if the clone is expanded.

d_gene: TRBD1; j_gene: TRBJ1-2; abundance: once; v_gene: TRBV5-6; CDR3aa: CASRRDRGAYGYTF; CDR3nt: TGTGCCAGCAGACGGGACAGGGGAGCCTATGGCTACACCTTC
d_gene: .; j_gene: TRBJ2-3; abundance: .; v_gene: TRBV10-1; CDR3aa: CASSTSLLADTQYF; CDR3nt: TGCGCCTCATCGACTAGTCTTCTGGCAGATACGCAGTATTTT
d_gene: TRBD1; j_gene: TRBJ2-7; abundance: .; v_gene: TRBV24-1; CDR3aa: CATSSDRAYEQYF; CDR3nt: TGTGCCACCAGCTCAGACAGGGCCTACGAGCAGTACTTC
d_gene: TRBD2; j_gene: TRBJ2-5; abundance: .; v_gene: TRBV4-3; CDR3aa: CASSQDYSGGSQETQYF; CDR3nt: TGCGCCAGCAGCCAAGATTACAGCGGGGGAAGTCAAGAGACCCAGTACTTC
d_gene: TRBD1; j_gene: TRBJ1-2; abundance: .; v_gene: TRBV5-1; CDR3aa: CASSLGTGGYGYTF; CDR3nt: TGCGCCAGCAGCCTGGGGACAGGTGGCTATGGCTACACCTTC
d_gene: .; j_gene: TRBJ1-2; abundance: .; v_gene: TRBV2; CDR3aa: CASSGDISLGYTF; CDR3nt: TGTGCCAGCAGTGGCGACATATCCTTGGGCTACACCTTC
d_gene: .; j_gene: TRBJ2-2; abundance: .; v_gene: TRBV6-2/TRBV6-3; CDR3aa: CASSLITPANTGELFF; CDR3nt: TGTGCCAGCAGTCTTATTACTCCCGCGAACACCGGGGAGCTGTTTTTT
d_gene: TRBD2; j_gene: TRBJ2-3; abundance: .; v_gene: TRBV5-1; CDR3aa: CASSFSGAGTDTQYF; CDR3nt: TGCGCCAGCAGCTTTAGCGGGGCCGGCACAGATACGCAGTATTTT
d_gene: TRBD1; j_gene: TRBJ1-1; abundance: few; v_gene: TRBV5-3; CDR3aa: CARSPATGGSTEAFF; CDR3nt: TGTGCCAGAAGCCCCGCGACAGGGGGCAGTACTGAAGCTTTCTTT
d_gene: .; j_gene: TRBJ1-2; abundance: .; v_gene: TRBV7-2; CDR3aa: CASSLELTGVGTF; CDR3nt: TGTGCCAGCAGCTTAGAGTTAACGGGGGTTGGCACCTTC
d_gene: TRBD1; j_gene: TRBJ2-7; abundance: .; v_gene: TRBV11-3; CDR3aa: CASPPGQGGYEQYF; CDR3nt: TGTGCCAGCCCCCCAGGACAGGGAGGCTACGAGCAGTACTTC
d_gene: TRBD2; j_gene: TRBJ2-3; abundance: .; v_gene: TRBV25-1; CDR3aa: CASKSGNTQYF; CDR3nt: TGTGCCAGCAAAAGCGGGAATACGCAGTATTTT
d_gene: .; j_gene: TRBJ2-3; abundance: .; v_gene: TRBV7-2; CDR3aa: CASRRWTSTDTQYF; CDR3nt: TGTGCCAGCCGTCGGTGGACTAGCACAGATACGCAGTATTTT
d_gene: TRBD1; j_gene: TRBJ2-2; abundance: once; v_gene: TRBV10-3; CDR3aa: CAISEAGGDTGELFF; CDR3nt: TGTGCCATCAGTGAGGCAGGGGGAGACACCGGGGAGCTGTTTTTT
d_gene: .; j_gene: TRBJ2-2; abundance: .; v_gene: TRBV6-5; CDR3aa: CASSYWGRGTGELFF; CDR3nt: TGTGCCAGCAGTTACTGGGGAAGGGGAACCGGGGAGCTGTTTTTT
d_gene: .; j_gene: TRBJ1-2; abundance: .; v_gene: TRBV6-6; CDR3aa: CASSIPSRGYTF; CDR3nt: TGTGCCAGCTCTATCCCCTCTAGGGGCTACACCTTC
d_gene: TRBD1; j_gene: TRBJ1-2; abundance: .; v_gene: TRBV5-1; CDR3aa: CASSLQGAHYGYTF; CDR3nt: TGCGCCAGCAGCTTACAGGGGGCTCACTATGGCTACACCTTC
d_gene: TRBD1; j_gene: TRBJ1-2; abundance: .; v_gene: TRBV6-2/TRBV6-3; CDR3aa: CASSYSPGMTGVYGYTF; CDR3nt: TGTGCCAGCAGTTACTCGCCGGGGATGACAGGGGTCTATGGCTACACCTTC
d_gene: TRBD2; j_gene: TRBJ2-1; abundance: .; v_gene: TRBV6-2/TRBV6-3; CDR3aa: CASSTGTSGVVGEQFF; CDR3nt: TGTGCCAGCAGTACCGGGACTAGCGGGGTTGTAGGAGAGCAGTTCTTC
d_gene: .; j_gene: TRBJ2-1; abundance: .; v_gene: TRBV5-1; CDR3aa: CASSLAGIEQFF; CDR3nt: TGCGCCAGCAGCTTGGCCGGGATTGAGCAGTTCTTC
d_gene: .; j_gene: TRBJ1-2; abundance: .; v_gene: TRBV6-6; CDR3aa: CASSLTGQNGYTF; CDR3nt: TGTGCCAGCAGTTTAACGGGACAAAATGGCTACACCTTC
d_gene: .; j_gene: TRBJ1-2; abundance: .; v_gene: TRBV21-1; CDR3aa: CASSKVAPNYGYTF; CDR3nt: TGTGCCAGCAGCAAAGTGGCCCCTAACTATGGCTACACCTTC
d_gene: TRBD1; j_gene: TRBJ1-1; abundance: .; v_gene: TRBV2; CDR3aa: CASSQGAGDLEAFF; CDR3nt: TGTGCCAGCAGTCAGGGGGCAGGGGACCTTGAAGCTTTCTTT
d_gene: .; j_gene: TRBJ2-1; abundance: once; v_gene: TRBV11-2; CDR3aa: CASSLVRGSFPNNEQFF; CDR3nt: TGTGCCAGCAGCTTAGTTAGGGGTTCCTTCCCTAACAATGAGCAGTTCTTC
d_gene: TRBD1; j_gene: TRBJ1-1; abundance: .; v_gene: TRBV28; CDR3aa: CASSPRGRGTEAFF; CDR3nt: TGTGCCAGCAGTCCCAGGGGGCGCGGCACTGAAGCTTTCTTT
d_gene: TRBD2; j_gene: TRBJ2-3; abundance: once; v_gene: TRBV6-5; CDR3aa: CASKGGGAGTDTQYF; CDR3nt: TGTGCCAGCAAAGGCGGGGGGGCTGGCACAGATACGCAGTATTTT
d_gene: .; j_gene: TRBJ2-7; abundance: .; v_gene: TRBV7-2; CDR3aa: CASSLDLGGYEQYF; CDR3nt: TGTGCCAGCAGCTTAGATCTGGGGGGTTACGAGCAGTACTTC
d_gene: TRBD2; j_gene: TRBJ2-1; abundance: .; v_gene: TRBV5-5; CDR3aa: CASSYGTSGGWSEQFF; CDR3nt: TGTGCCAGCAGTTACGGGACTAGCGGGGGGTGGAGTGAGCAGTTCTTC
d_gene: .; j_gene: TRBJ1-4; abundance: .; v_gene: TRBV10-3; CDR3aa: CATGDTTNEKLFF; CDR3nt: TGTGCCACCGGGGACACGACTAATGAAAAACTGTTTTTT
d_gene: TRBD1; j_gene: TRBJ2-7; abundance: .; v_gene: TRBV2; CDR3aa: CASRRGQGATYEQYF; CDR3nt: TGTGCCAGCAGGAGAGGACAGGGGGCGACCTACGAGCAGTACTTC
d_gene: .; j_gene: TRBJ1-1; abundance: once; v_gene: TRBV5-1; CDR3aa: CASSQQGLGTEAFF; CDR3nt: TGCGCCAGCAGTCAACAGGGTCTAGGCACTGAAGCTTTCTTT
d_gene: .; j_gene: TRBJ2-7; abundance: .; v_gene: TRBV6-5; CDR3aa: CASSNEPGIEQYF; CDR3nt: TGTGCCAGCAGCAATGAGCCGGGGATCGAGCAGTACTTC
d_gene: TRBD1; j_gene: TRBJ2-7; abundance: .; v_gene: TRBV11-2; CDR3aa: CASSGWDSSYEQYF; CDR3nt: TGTGCCAGCAGCGGATGGGACAGCTCCTACGAGCAGTACTTC
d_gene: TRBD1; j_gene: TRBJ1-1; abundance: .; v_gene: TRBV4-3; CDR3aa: CASSQGQGTEAFF; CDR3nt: TGCGCCAGCAGCCAGGGACAGGGCACTGAAGCTTTCTTT
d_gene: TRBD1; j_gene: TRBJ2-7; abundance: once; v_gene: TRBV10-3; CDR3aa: CAISGQGAYEQYF; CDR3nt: TGTGCCATCAGCGGACAGGGGGCCTACGAGCAGTACTTC
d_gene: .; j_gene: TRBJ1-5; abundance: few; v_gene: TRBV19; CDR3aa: CASRPAAGWKDQPQHF; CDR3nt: TGTGCCAGTAGGCCCGCTGCAGGGTGGAAAGATCAGCCCCAGCATTTT
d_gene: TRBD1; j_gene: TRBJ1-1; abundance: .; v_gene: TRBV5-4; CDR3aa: CASSVTGGNTEAFF; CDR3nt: TGTGCCAGCAGCGTAACAGGGGGGAACACTGAAGCTTTCTTT
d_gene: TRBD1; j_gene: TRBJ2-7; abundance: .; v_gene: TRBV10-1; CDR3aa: CAREPFRGHEQYF; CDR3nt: TGCGCCAGGGAACCTTTCAGGGGGCACGAGCAGTACTTC
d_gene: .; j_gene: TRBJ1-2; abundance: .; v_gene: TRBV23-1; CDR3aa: CASSLARKYGYTF; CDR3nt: TGCGCCAGCAGTCTCGCCAGAAAGTATGGCTACACCTTC
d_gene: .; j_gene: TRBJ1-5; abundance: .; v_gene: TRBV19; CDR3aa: CASSIDRGGAQHF; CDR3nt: TGTGCCAGTAGTATAGATCGTGGAGGGGCCCAGCATTTT
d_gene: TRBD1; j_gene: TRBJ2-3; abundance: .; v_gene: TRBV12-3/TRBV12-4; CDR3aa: CASSQGATQYF; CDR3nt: TGTGCCAGCAGCCAGGGGGCTACGCAGTATTTT
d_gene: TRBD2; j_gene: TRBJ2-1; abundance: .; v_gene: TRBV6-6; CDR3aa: CASSLNAGGLGEQFF; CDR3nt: TGTGCCAGCAGTCTAAATGCGGGGGGCCTTGGTGAGCAGTTCTTC
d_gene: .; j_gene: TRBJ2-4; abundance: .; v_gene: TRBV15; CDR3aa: CATSREGIQDGRSIQYF; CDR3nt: TGTGCCACCAGCAGAGAGGGTATACAGGATGGCCGGAGCATTCAGTACTTC
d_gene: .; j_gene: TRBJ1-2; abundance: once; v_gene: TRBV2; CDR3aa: CASTLWATAGYTF; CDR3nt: TGTGCCAGCACCCTATGGGCGACCGCTGGCTACACCTTC
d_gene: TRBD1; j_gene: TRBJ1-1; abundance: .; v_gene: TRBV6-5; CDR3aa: CASTMAGGPRAFF; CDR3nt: TGTGCCAGCACTATGGCAGGGGGCCCGCGAGCTTTCTTT
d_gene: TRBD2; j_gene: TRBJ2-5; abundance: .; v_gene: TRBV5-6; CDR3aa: CASSIRTRTETQYF; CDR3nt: TGTGCCAGCAGCATCAGGACTAGGACAGAGACCCAGTACTTC
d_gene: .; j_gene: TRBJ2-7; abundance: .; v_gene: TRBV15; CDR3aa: CATSSKGPRVSRYEQYF; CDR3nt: TGTGCCACCAGCAGCAAAGGGCCCAGGGTTTCAAGGTACGAGCAGTACTTC
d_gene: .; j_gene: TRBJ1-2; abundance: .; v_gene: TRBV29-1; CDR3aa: CSVLGGIANYGYTF; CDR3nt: TGCAGCGTCCTGGGGGGGATAGCTAACTATGGCTACACCTTC
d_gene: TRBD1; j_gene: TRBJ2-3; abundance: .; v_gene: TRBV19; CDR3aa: CASPPPGQGSTDTQYF; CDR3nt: TGTGCCAGCCCCCCCCCGGGACAGGGAAGCACAGATACGCAGTATTTT
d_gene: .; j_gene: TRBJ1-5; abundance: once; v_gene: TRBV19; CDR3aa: CASSIPSAGNQPQHF; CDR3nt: TGTGCCAGTAGTATCCCCTCCGCAGGCAATCAGCCCCAGCATTTT
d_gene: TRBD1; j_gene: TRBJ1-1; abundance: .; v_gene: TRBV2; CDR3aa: CASRVQGANTEAFF; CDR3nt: TGTGCCAGCAGGGTACAGGGGGCAAACACTGAAGCTTTCTTT
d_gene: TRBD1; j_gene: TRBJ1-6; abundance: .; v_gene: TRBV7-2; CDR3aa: CASSPDRGASPLHF; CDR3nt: TGTGCCAGCAGCCCGGACAGGGGCGCATCACCCCTCCACTTT
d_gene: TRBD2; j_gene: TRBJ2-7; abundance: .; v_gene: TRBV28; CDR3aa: CASLQGGTYEQYF; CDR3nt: TGTGCCAGCCTTCAGGGAGGGACCTACGAGCAGTACTTC
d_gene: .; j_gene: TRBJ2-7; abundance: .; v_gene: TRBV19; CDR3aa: CASSSGRREQYF; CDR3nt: TGTGCCAGTAGTAGCGGTAGGAGGGAGCAGTACTTC
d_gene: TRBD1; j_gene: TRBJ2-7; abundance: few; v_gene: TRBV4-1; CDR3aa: CASSSGQPPLEQYF; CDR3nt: TGCGCCAGCAGCTCGGGACAGCCACCTTTGGAGCAGTACTTC
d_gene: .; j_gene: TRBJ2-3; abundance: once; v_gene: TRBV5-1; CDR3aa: CASRRTDSTDTQYF; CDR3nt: TGCGCCAGCAGAAGGACAGATAGCACAGATACGCAGTATTTT
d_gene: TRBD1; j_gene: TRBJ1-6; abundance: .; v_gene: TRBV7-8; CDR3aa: CASSLGDRESPLHF; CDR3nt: TGTGCCAGCAGCTTAGGGGACAGGGAGTCACCCCTCCACTTT
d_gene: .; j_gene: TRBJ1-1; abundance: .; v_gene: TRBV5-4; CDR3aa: CASSPKAGNTEAFF; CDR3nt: TGTGCCAGCAGCCCCAAGGCGGGCAACACTGAAGCTTTCTTT
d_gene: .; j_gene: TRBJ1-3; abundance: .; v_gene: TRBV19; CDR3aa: CATSIFGNTIYF; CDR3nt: TGTGCCACTAGCATTTTTGGAAACACCATATATTTT
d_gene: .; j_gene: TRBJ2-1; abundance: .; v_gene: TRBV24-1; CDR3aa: CATSDLPRGMGYNEQFF; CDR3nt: TGTGCCACCAGTGATTTGCCTCGGGGGATGGGCTACAATGAGCAGTTCTTC